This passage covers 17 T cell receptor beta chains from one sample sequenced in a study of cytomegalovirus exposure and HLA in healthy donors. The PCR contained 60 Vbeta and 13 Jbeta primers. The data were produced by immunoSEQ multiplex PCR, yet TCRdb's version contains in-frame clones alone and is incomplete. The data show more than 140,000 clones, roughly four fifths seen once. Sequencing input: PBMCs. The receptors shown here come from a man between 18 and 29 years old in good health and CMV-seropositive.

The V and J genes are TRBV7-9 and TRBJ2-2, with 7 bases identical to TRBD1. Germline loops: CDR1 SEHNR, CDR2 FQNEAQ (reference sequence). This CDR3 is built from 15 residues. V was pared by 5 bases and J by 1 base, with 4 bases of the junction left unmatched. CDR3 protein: CASSGRQGNTGELFF. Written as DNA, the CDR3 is TGTGCCAGCAGCGGAAGACAGGGGAACACCGGGGAGCTGTTTTTT.

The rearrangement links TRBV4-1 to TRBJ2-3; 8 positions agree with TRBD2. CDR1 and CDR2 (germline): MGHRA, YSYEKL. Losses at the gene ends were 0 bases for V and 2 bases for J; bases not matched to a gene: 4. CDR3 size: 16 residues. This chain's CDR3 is CASSQDSGGTTDTQYF. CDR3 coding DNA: TGCGCCAGCAGCCAAGACTCGGGAGGGACCACAGATACGCAGTATTTT.

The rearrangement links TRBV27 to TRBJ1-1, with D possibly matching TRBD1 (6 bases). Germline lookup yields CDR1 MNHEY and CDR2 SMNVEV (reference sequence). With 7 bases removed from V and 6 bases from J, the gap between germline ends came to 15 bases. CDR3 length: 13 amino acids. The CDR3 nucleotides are TGTGCCAGCAAGTTACAGGGATGGGCTGAAGCTTTCTTT. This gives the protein CASKLQGWAEAFF.

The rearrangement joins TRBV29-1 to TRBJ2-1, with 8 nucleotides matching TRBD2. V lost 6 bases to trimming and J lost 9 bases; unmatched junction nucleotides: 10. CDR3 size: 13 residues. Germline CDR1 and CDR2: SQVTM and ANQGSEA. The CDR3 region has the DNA TGCAGCGTCACCGGGACTAGAGATGGTGAGCAGTTCTTC. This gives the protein CSVTGTRDGEQFF.

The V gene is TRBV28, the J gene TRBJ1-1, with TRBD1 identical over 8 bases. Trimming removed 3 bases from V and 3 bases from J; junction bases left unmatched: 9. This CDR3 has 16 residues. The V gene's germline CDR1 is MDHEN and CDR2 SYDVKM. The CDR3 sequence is CASSFDFGQGDTEAFF. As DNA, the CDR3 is TGTGCCAGCAGTTTCGACTTTGGACAGGGTGACACTGAAGCTTTCTTT.

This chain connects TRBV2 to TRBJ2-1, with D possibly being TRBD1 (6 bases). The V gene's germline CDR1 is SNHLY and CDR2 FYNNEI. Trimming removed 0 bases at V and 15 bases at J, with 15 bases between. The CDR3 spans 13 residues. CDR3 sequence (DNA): TGTGCCAGCAGTGAAGCATCAGGGGTGGGGAGGTTCTTC. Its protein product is CASSEASGVGRFF.

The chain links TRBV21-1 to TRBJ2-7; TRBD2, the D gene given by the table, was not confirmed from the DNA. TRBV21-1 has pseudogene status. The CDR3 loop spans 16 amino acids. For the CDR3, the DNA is TGTGCCAGCCGTCTAGCGGGAGGACCCAACTCCTACGAGCAGTACTTC. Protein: CASRLAGGPNSYEQYF.

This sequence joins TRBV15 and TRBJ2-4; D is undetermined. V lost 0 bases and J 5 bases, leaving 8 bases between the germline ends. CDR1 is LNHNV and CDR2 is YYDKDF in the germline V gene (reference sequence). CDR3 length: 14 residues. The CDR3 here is CATSRDLRENIQYF. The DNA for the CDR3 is TGTGCCACCAGCAGAGATCTTCGGGAAAACATTCAGTACTTC.

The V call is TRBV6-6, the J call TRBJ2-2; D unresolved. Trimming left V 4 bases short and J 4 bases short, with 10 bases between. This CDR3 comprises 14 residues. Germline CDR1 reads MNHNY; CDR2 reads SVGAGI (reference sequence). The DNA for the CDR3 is TGTGCCAGCAGTTCAGGAACGTTCACCGGGGAGCTGTTTTTT. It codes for CASSSGTFTGELFF.

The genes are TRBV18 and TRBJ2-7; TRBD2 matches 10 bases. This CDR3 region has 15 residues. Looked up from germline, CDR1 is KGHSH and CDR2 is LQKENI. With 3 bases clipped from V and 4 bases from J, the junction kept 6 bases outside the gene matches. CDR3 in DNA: TGTGCCAGCTCACCGAGCGGGAGGGCCTCTTACGAGCAGTACTTC. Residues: CASSPSGRASYEQYF. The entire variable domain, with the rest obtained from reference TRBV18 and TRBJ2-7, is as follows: NAGVMQNPRHLVRRRGQEARLRCSPMKGHSHVYWYRQLPEEGLKFMVYLQKENIIDESGMPKERFSAEFPKEGPSILRIQQVVRGDSAAYFCASSPSGRASYEQYFGPGTRLTVT.

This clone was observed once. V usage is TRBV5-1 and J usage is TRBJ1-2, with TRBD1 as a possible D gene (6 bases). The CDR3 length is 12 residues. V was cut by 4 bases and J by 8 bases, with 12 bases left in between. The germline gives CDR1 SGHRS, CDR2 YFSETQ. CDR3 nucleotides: TGCGCCAGCAGCCCGACAGGATGCGGCTACACCTTC. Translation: CASSPTGCGYTF.

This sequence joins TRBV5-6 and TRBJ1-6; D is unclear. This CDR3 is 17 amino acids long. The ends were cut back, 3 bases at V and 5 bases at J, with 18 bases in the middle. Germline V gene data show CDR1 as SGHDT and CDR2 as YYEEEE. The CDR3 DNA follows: TGTGCCAGCAGCTCCAGACAAACGGCGAGGGATAATTCACCCCTCCACTTT. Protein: CASSSRQTARDNSPLHF.

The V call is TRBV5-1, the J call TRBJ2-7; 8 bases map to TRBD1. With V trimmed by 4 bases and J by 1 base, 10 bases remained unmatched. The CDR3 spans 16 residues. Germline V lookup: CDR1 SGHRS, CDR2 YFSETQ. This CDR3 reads CASSKGQAYRSYEQYF. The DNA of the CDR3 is TGCGCCAGCAGCAAGGGACAGGCTTACAGATCCTACGAGCAGTACTTC.

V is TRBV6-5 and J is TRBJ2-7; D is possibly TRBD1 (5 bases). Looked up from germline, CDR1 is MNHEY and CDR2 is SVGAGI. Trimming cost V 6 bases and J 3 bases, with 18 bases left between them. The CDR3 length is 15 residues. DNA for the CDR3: TGTGCCAGCAGCCCTCGTGGGGCCTTGGACTACGAGCAGTACTTC. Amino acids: CASSPRGALDYEQYF.

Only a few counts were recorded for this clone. The CDR3 coding sequence is TGTGCCAGCAGTTTATACCGACGGGAGAACACCGGGGAGCTGTTTTTT. Its translation is CASSLYRRENTGELFF. The chain uses TRBV27 and TRBJ2-2, with D perhaps matching TRBD2 (5 bases). CDR1 and CDR2 (germline): MNHEY, SMNVEV (reference sequence). Between the trimmed V and J ends, which lost 1 base and 1 base, there was a span of 10 bases. The CDR3 length is 16 residues.

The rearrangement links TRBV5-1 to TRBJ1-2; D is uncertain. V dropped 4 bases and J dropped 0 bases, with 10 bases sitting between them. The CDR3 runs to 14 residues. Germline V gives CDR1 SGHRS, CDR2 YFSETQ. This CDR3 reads CASSPQVSNYGYTF. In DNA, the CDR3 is TGCGCCAGCAGCCCTCAGGTATCTAACTATGGCTACACCTTC.

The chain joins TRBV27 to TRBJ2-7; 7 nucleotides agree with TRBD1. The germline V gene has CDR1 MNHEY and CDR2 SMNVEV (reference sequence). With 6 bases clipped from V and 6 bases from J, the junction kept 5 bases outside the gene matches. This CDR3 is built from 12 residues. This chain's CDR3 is CASRISGGEQYF. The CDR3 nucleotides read TGTGCCAGCAGAATATCAGGGGGCGAGCAGTACTTC.